This is a list of T cell receptor beta chains from one sample in a study of blood T cell repertoires in COVID-19. Sequencing used immunoSEQ multiplex PCR; TCRdb keeps in-frame clones, though not all of them. The sample holds 250,000 or so clones, around 86% seen once. Sequenced material: PBMCs or T cells enriched from blood (not recorded which). These receptors came from a woman aged 50 to 65 who had recovered from COVID-19. The CDR3 runs from the conserved cysteine through the conserved F or W. A D gene is named only where the DNA matches it firmly. Some rows have no size entry. The others give once, few or many, or a class for an expanded clone.

CASSKVRSGYPYEQYF	TGTGCCAGCAGCAAAGTCCGGAGCGGTTATCCCTACGAGCAGTACTTC	TRBJ2-7	TRBV21-1	NA	NA
CASSLGTGGSPQPQHF	TGTGCCAGCAGCTTAGGGACAGGGGGCAGTCCTCAGCCCCAGCATTTT	TRBJ1-5	TRBV7-9	TRBD1	NA
CAISSNQPQHF	TGTGCCATTAGTAGCAATCAGCCCCAGCATTTT	TRBJ1-5	TRBV28	NA	few
CASSLGQTGMREKLFF	TGTGCCAGCAGCTTGGGGCAGACAGGGATGAGGGAAAAACTGTTTTTT	TRBJ1-4	TRBV5-5	TRBD1	NA
CASSQVDRGSYNEQFF	TGCGCCAGCAGCCAAGTAGACCGGGGCTCCTACAATGAGCAGTTCTTC	TRBJ2-1	TRBV4-1	NA	few
CASSLAVAGTLTDTQYF	TGTGCCAGCAGCTTAGCGGTAGCGGGGACGCTCACAGATACGCAGTATTTT	TRBJ2-3	TRBV7-2	TRBD2	NA
CASSLEVAVSNQPQHF	TGTGCCAGCAGCTTAGAGGTTGCGGTTAGCAATCAGCCCCAGCATTTT	TRBJ1-5	TRBV7-8	NA	NA
CATSDYQLSGGTQYF	TGTGCCACCAGTGATTATCAATTATCGGGAGGTACGCAGTATTTT	TRBJ2-3	TRBV24-1	TRBD2	NA
CASSGPPPGGEQYF	TGTGCCAGCAGCGGACCCCCCCCCGGGGGCGAGCAGTACTTC	TRBJ2-7	TRBV5-5	NA	NA
CASSLGQGNQPQHF	TGTGCCAGCAGTTTGGGGCAAGGCAATCAGCCCCAGCATTTT	TRBJ1-5	TRBV28	NA	NA
CASSLRQPNYGYTF	TGCGCCAGCAGCTTGCGACAGCCGAATTATGGCTACACCTTC	TRBJ1-2	TRBV5-1	NA	NA
CASSLPPLTGGRGYTF	TGCGCCAGCAGCCTACCCCCCCTGACAGGGGGCCGTGGCTACACCTTC	TRBJ1-2	TRBV5-1	TRBD1	NA
CASKEQTTDTQYF	TGTGCCAGCAAGGAGCAGACCACAGATACGCAGTATTTT	TRBJ2-3	TRBV6-6	NA	NA
CASSYRTVTDTQYF	TGTGCCAGCAGCTACCGGACAGTGACAGATACGCAGTATTTT	TRBJ2-3	TRBV6-5	NA	few
CASSQDAGLAGGNEQFF	TGCGCCAGCAGCCAAGACGCAGGACTAGCGGGAGGCAATGAGCAGTTCTTC	TRBJ2-1	TRBV4-3	TRBD2	once